This is a list of T cell receptor beta chains from one sample in a study of OX40 agonist ivuxolimab in advanced cancers. Profiled with immunoSEQ multiplex PCR; TCRdb holds only in-frame clones, not every one. The sample yields 43,000 or so clones, around 90% seen once. Sequences were derived from CD4+ or CD8+ T cells sorted from blood, sampled in a trial of the OX40 agonist ivuxolimab. The source is an adult with an advanced solid tumor such as melanoma, head and neck, liver or kidney cancer. CDR3s include the opening cysteine and the closing phenylalanine or tryptophan. Each record gives: V gene, clone size, J gene, D gene, CDR3 protein, CDR3 DNA. The D gene is left open where the match is weak. A row's size may be missing; if present it is once, few, many or a size class.

v_gene: TRBV11-3; abundance: -; j_gene: TRBJ2-7; d_gene: TRBD1; CDR3aa: CASSRTGTGAYEQYF; CDR3nt: TGTGCCAGCAGCAGAACCGGGACAGGGGCCTACGAGCAGTACTTC
v_gene: TRBV18; abundance: -; j_gene: TRBJ2-4; d_gene: -; CDR3aa: CASSPPSSAKNIQYF; CDR3nt: TGTGCCAGCTCACCACCTTCCTCGGCCAAAAACATTCAGTACTTC
v_gene: TRBV5-1; abundance: once; j_gene: TRBJ2-1; d_gene: TRBD2; CDR3aa: CASSWTSGSGNEQFF; CDR3nt: TGCGCCAGCAGCTGGACTAGCGGGAGCGGAAATGAGCAGTTCTTC
v_gene: TRBV5-1; abundance: -; j_gene: TRBJ1-4; d_gene: -; CDR3aa: CASVARPGAPNEKLFF; CDR3nt: TGCGCCAGCGTCGCCCGGCCAGGGGCCCCTAATGAAAAACTGTTTTTT
v_gene: TRBV7-6; abundance: -; j_gene: TRBJ2-3; d_gene: -; CDR3aa: CASSPPGSHQQYF; CDR3nt: TGTGCCAGCAGCCCTCCTGGGAGCCATCAACAATATTTT
v_gene: TRBV4-1; abundance: -; j_gene: TRBJ2-1; d_gene: TRBD2; CDR3aa: CASSQAYLAGGRNEQFF; CDR3nt: TGCGCCAGCAGCCAGGCTTATCTAGCGGGAGGAAGGAATGAGCAGTTCTTC
v_gene: TRBV29-1; abundance: -; j_gene: TRBJ1-2; d_gene: -; CDR3aa: CSVGEFAYGYTF; CDR3nt: TGCAGCGTTGGGGAGTTCGCATATGGCTACACCTTC
v_gene: TRBV4-1; abundance: -; j_gene: TRBJ2-1; d_gene: -; CDR3aa: CASSQMPGSFSYNEQFF; CDR3nt: TGCGCCAGCAGCCAAATGCCGGGGAGTTTCTCCTACAATGAGCAGTTCTTC
v_gene: TRBV5-6; abundance: -; j_gene: TRBJ2-7; d_gene: -; CDR3aa: CASSRDSRYEQYF; CDR3nt: TGTGCCAGCAGCCGGGACTCCCGCTACGAGCAGTACTTC
v_gene: TRBV5-1; abundance: -; j_gene: TRBJ1-4; d_gene: -; CDR3aa: CASSLQPGHGDEKLFF; CDR3nt: TGCGCCAGCAGCTTGCAGCCGGGACACGGGGATGAAAAACTGTTTTTT
v_gene: TRBV29-1; abundance: once; j_gene: TRBJ2-5; d_gene: -; CDR3aa: CSVEGETQYF; CDR3nt: TGCAGCGTTGAAGGAGAGACCCAGTACTTC
v_gene: TRBV14; abundance: -; j_gene: TRBJ1-1; d_gene: -; CDR3aa: CASRTAGVHTEAFF; CDR3nt: TGTGCCAGCCGCACCGCTGGGGTTCACACTGAAGCTTTCTTT
v_gene: TRBV19; abundance: -; j_gene: TRBJ1-2; d_gene: -; CDR3aa: CASSIAQGGYGYTF; CDR3nt: TGTGCCAGTAGTATTGCTCAAGGGGGCTATGGCTACACCTTC
v_gene: TRBV5-1; abundance: -; j_gene: TRBJ2-7; d_gene: -; CDR3aa: CASSLGPLYEQYF; CDR3nt: TGCGCCAGCAGCTTAGGACCACTCTACGAGCAGTACTTC
v_gene: TRBV2; abundance: -; j_gene: TRBJ2-2; d_gene: TRBD2; CDR3aa: CASRGLAGVTGELFF; CDR3nt: TGTGCCAGCAGGGGACTAGCGGGAGTCACCGGGGAGCTGTTTTTT
v_gene: TRBV18; abundance: -; j_gene: TRBJ1-5; d_gene: -; CDR3aa: CASSPLLLGDSNQPQHF; CDR3nt: TGTGCCAGCTCACCACTCTTATTGGGAGATAGCAATCAGCCCCAGCATTTT
v_gene: TRBV7-2; abundance: -; j_gene: TRBJ2-4; d_gene: -; CDR3aa: CASSIQPAKNIQYF; CDR3nt: TGTGCCAGCAGCATTCAACCAGCCAAAAACATTCAGTACTTC
v_gene: TRBV4-1; abundance: -; j_gene: TRBJ1-2; d_gene: -; CDR3aa: CASSQEGSRGYDYGYTF; CDR3nt: TGCGCCAGCAGCCAAGAAGGGTCCAGGGGATACGACTATGGCTACACCTTC
v_gene: TRBV7-9; abundance: -; j_gene: TRBJ1-1; d_gene: -; CDR3aa: CASSLNSMNTEAFF; CDR3nt: TGTGCCAGCAGCTTAAACAGTATGAACACTGAAGCTTTCTTT
v_gene: TRBV7-9; abundance: -; j_gene: TRBJ1-2; d_gene: -; CDR3aa: CASSSKRAGEGYTF; CDR3nt: TGTGCCAGCAGCTCTAAGCGGGCAGGGGAAGGCTACACCTTC
v_gene: TRBV5-1; abundance: -; j_gene: TRBJ2-3; d_gene: TRBD2; CDR3aa: CASSFLAGVGTDTQYF; CDR3nt: TGCGCCAGCAGCTTTCTAGCGGGAGTCGGCACAGATACGCAGTATTTT
v_gene: TRBV6-4; abundance: -; j_gene: TRBJ1-2; d_gene: -; CDR3aa: CASSDPRRGYTF; CDR3nt: TGTGCCAGCAGTGACCCCCGGAGGGGCTACACCTTC
v_gene: TRBV6-6; abundance: -; j_gene: TRBJ2-2; d_gene: -; CDR3aa: CASSYYRDILLFF; CDR3nt: TGTGCCAGCAGTTACTACCGGGACATTCTGCTGTTTTTT
v_gene: TRBV29-1; abundance: -; j_gene: TRBJ2-6; d_gene: TRBD1; CDR3aa: CSVLDRGPSGANVLTF; CDR3nt: TGCAGCGTTCTGGACAGGGGGCCGTCGGGGGCCAACGTCCTGACTTTC
v_gene: TRBV10-2; abundance: -; j_gene: TRBJ1-1; d_gene: -; CDR3aa: CASSGEGGRSEAFF; CDR3nt: TGCGCCAGCAGTGGGGAGGGGGGGCGAAGTGAAGCTTTCTTT
v_gene: TRBV5-6; abundance: -; j_gene: TRBJ2-3; d_gene: TRBD2; CDR3aa: CASSLDTSGLSTDTQYF; CDR3nt: TGTGCCAGCAGCTTAGATACTAGCGGGCTTAGCACAGATACGCAGTATTTT
v_gene: TRBV19; abundance: -; j_gene: TRBJ1-1; d_gene: -; CDR3aa: CASSTGQNTEAFF; CDR3nt: TGTGCCAGTAGTACCGGACAGAACACTGAAGCTTTCTTT
v_gene: TRBV4-1; abundance: -; j_gene: TRBJ1-6; d_gene: TRBD1; CDR3aa: CASSPPRGQGSSTLHF; CDR3nt: TGCGCCAGCAGTCCACCGAGGGGACAGGGGTCGTCCACCCTCCACTTT
v_gene: TRBV9; abundance: -; j_gene: TRBJ1-1; d_gene: -; CDR3aa: CASSVRPGNTEAFF; CDR3nt: TGTGCCAGCAGCGTCAGGCCGGGAAACACTGAAGCTTTCTTT
v_gene: TRBV11-2; abundance: -; j_gene: TRBJ2-3; d_gene: -; CDR3aa: CASSLGGSSADTQYF; CDR3nt: TGTGCCAGCAGCTTAGGTGGGAGTAGCGCAGATACGCAGTATTTT
v_gene: TRBV10-3; abundance: -; j_gene: TRBJ2-5; d_gene: TRBD2; CDR3aa: CAISESGLAGETQYF; CDR3nt: TGTGCCATCAGTGAGTCGGGACTAGCCGGGGAGACCCAGTACTTC
v_gene: TRBV5-6; abundance: -; j_gene: TRBJ1-5; d_gene: TRBD1; CDR3aa: CASSYNTGVQPQHF; CDR3nt: TGTGCCAGCAGCTATAATACAGGGGTACAGCCCCAGCATTTT
v_gene: TRBV6-5; abundance: once; j_gene: TRBJ1-4; d_gene: -; CDR3aa: CASSLDGEKLFF; CDR3nt: TGTGCCAGCAGTCTGGACGGCGAAAAACTGTTTTTT
v_gene: TRBV19; abundance: -; j_gene: TRBJ2-3; d_gene: -; CDR3aa: CASSRFSTDTQYF; CDR3nt: TGTGCCAGTAGTCGGTTCAGCACAGATACGCAGTATTTT
v_gene: TRBV28; abundance: -; j_gene: TRBJ1-2; d_gene: TRBD1; CDR3aa: CASSLPSVPGQLNYGYTF; CDR3nt: TGTGCCAGCAGTTTGCCCTCGGTACCGGGACAGCTTAACTATGGCTACACCTTC
v_gene: TRBV7-2; abundance: -; j_gene: TRBJ2-2; d_gene: TRBD2; CDR3aa: CASSLGGSTGELFF; CDR3nt: TGTGCCAGCAGCTTGGGCGGGAGCACCGGGGAGCTGTTTTTT
v_gene: TRBV28; abundance: -; j_gene: TRBJ2-7; d_gene: TRBD2; CDR3aa: CASSVTSGSFYEQYF; CDR3nt: TGTGCCAGCAGTGTCACTAGCGGGAGTTTCTACGAGCAGTACTTC
v_gene: TRBV5-1; abundance: once; j_gene: TRBJ2-5; d_gene: -; CDR3aa: CASSVADGLQETQYF; CDR3nt: TGCGCCAGCAGTGTTGCGGATGGTTTACAAGAGACCCAGTACTTC
v_gene: TRBV25-1; abundance: -; j_gene: TRBJ2-2; d_gene: -; CDR3aa: CASSESGLNNTGELFF; CDR3nt: TGTGCCAGCAGTGAGTCTGGACTAAACAACACCGGGGAGCTGTTTTTT
v_gene: TRBV18; abundance: few; j_gene: TRBJ1-4; d_gene: -; CDR3aa: CASSPATNEKLFF; CDR3nt: TGTGCCAGCTCACCAGCAACTAATGAAAAACTGTTTTTT
v_gene: TRBV6-6; abundance: -; j_gene: TRBJ2-3; d_gene: -; CDR3aa: CASSTRDSTDTQYF; CDR3nt: TGTGCCAGCAGTACCCGGGACAGCACAGATACGCAGTATTTT
v_gene: TRBV7-6; abundance: -; j_gene: TRBJ1-5; d_gene: -; CDR3aa: CASSLVAGNQPQHF; CDR3nt: TGTGCCAGCAGCTTAGTGGCAGGCAATCAGCCCCAGCATTTT
v_gene: TRBV11-2; abundance: -; j_gene: TRBJ2-6; d_gene: -; CDR3aa: CASSLLWGYGNVLTF; CDR3nt: TGTGCCAGCAGCTTATTGTGGGGCTATGGGAACGTCCTGACTTTC
v_gene: TRBV4-1; abundance: -; j_gene: TRBJ2-4; d_gene: -; CDR3aa: CASSHYGTDLAKNIQYF; CDR3nt: TGCGCCAGCAGCCACTATGGGACGGACCTAGCCAAAAACATTCAGTACTTC
v_gene: TRBV28; abundance: -; j_gene: TRBJ2-7; d_gene: -; CDR3aa: CASSLRTFYEQYF; CDR3nt: TGTGCCAGCAGTTTACGGACATTCTACGAGCAGTACTTC
v_gene: TRBV5-4; abundance: -; j_gene: TRBJ1-4; d_gene: TRBD1; CDR3aa: CASSRGTGPTNEKLFF; CDR3nt: TGTGCCAGCAGCCGCGGGACAGGGCCAACTAATGAAAAACTGTTTTTT
v_gene: TRBV29-1; abundance: -; j_gene: TRBJ1-1; d_gene: -; CDR3aa: CSVSGANTEAFF; CDR3nt: TGCAGCGTTTCGGGGGCGAACACTGAAGCTTTCTTT
v_gene: TRBV28; abundance: -; j_gene: TRBJ1-1; d_gene: -; CDR3aa: CASSPLNLRGITEAFF; CDR3nt: TGTGCCAGCAGTCCTCTTAATCTAAGGGGGATCACTGAAGCTTTCTTT
v_gene: TRBV4-1; abundance: -; j_gene: TRBJ1-1; d_gene: TRBD1; CDR3aa: CASSRAGTGGTEAFF; CDR3nt: TGCGCCAGCAGCCGCGCCGGGACAGGGGGCACTGAAGCTTTCTTT
v_gene: TRBV14; abundance: few; j_gene: TRBJ2-7; d_gene: TRBD1; CDR3aa: CASSPTGTGPTYEQYF; CDR3nt: TGTGCCAGCAGTCCCACAGGGACAGGGCCTACCTACGAGCAGTACTTC
v_gene: TRBV4-1; abundance: -; j_gene: TRBJ2-3; d_gene: -; CDR3aa: CASSQSLADAQYF; CDR3nt: TGCGCCAGCAGCCAAAGCCTAGCTGATGCGCAGTATTTT
v_gene: TRBV7-9; abundance: -; j_gene: TRBJ2-7; d_gene: -; CDR3aa: CASSVDEQYF; CDR3nt: TGTGCCAGCAGCGTAGACGAGCAGTACTTC
v_gene: TRBV9; abundance: -; j_gene: TRBJ2-7; d_gene: TRBD2; CDR3aa: CASSVGTSGSYEQYF; CDR3nt: TGTGCCAGCAGCGTAGGGACTAGCGGCTCCTACGAGCAGTACTTC
v_gene: TRBV28; abundance: few; j_gene: TRBJ1-1; d_gene: TRBD1; CDR3aa: CASRTRDRDTEAFF; CDR3nt: TGTGCCAGCAGAACCCGGGACAGGGACACTGAAGCTTTCTTT
v_gene: TRBV10-3; abundance: -; j_gene: TRBJ2-5; d_gene: TRBD2; CDR3aa: CAIRLAHQETQYF; CDR3nt: TGTGCCATCAGACTAGCGCACCAAGAGACCCAGTACTTC
v_gene: TRBV28; abundance: -; j_gene: TRBJ2-7; d_gene: TRBD1; CDR3aa: CASMGTGTSYEQYF; CDR3nt: TGTGCCAGCATGGGGACAGGGACTTCCTACGAGCAGTACTTC
v_gene: TRBV2; abundance: once; j_gene: TRBJ2-3; d_gene: -; CDR3aa: CASSESQTLGTDTQYF; CDR3nt: TGTGCCAGCAGTGAGTCGCAGACCCTAGGCACAGATACGCAGTATTTT